These 5 T cell receptor beta chains originate from one sample sequenced in a study of blood T cell repertoires in COVID-19. The repertoire was sequenced with immunoSEQ multiplex PCR; TCRdb's copy has only in-frame clones and lacks some. The data show about 140,000 clones, over 75% seen once. The sequencing input was peripheral blood. These receptors were taken from a human donor in a cohort sampled during active COVID-19.

The rearrangement uses TRBV28 and TRBJ2-3; 9 bases are shared with TRBD2. Unmatched junction bases numbered 9, after V lost 7 bases and J lost 4 bases. This CDR3 has 15 residues. Looked up from germline, CDR1 is MDHEN and CDR2 is SYDVKM. The CDR3 region has the DNA TGTGCCAGCACCCCGGATAGCGGGAGACCAGATACGCAGTATTTT. This sequence encodes CASTPDSGRPDTQYF.

The chain carries TRBV28 and TRBJ2-1, with D possibly matching TRBD1 (6 bases). Per the germline V gene, CDR1 is MDHEN and CDR2 is SYDVKM. The length of the CDR3 is 14 residues. V was clipped by 3 bases and J by 6 bases, with 12 bases between them. The CDR3 bases are TGTGCCAGCAGTTTTCAGAGGGGGAGCAATGAGCAGTTCTTC. The encoded protein is CASSFQRGSNEQFF.

J is TRBJ2-3 and V is TRBV30, with D perhaps matching TRBD2 (6 bases). The CDR3 totals 16 residues. V gave up 0 bases and J gave up 3 bases, with 16 bases separating them. The germline CDR1 and CDR2 sequences are GTSNPN and SVGIG (reference sequence). CDR3 DNA sequence: TGTGCCTGGAGTGTACCGGGGGAGGTCTGGACAGATACGCAGTATTTT. It codes for CAWSVPGEVWTDTQYF.

Comment on this clone: This sample includes further DNA sequences coding for the same CDR3. This chain uses TRBV18 with TRBJ2-7; TRBD2 is a possible D gene (5 bases). CDR3 length: 12 residues. Germline CDR1 and CDR2: KGHSH and LQKENI. V lost 3 bases, J lost 3 bases, and 6 bases lay in between. The CDR3 loop is CASSPDFYEQYF. The CDR3 DNA sequence: TGTGCCAGCTCACCGGACTTCTACGAGCAGTACTTC.

The V and J genes are TRBV28 and TRBJ2-2, with D perhaps matching TRBD2 (6 bases). Germline CDR1 and CDR2: MDHEN and SYDVKM. Trimming stripped 3 bases from V and 5 bases from J, with 13 bases between. CDR3 length: 15 residues. The CDR3 protein is CASSFSGLSTGELFF. The CDR3 bases are TGTGCCAGCAGTTTTAGCGGTCTCAGTACCGGGGAGCTGTTTTTT. Looking up the rest from reference TRBV28 and TRBJ2-2 gives the full variable domain: DVKVTQSSRYLVKRTGEKVFLECVQDMDHENMFWYRQDPGLGLRLIYFSYDVKMKEKGDIPEGYSVSREKKERFSLILESASTNQTSMYLCASSFSGLSTGELFFGEGSRLTVL.